The rows below give T cell receptor beta chains drawn from one sample of a study of T-cell memory formation after mild COVID-19. Each CDR3 protein gets one entry after TCRdb re-called the 5' RACE reads with MiXCR. The profile shows 300,000 or so distinct CDR3 sequences, around 15% of them singletons. Sequencing was carried out using PBMCs or a T cell subset sorted from them (not recorded which). Receptors originate from a man between 18 and 35 years old who had mild COVID-19 (a few samples of this study predate the infection). Cell type and time point are not known. Each CDR3 is given with its conserved first and last residue. The D gene is left open where the match is weak. A row's size may be missing; if present it is once, few, many or a size class.

j_gene: TRBJ1-1; abundance: -; v_gene: TRBV20-1; d_gene: TRBD1; CDR3aa: CSAPRQGAITEAFF; CDR3nt: TGCAGTGCTCCTCGACAGGGGGCGATTACTGAAGCTTTCTTT
j_gene: TRBJ1-4; abundance: -; v_gene: TRBV2; d_gene: -; CDR3aa: CASSGANEKLFF; CDR3nt: TGTGCCAGCAGTGGTGCTAATGAAAAACTGTTTTTT
j_gene: TRBJ1-2; abundance: few; v_gene: TRBV19; d_gene: -; CDR3aa: CATRTADYGYTF; CDR3nt: TGTGCCACCAGGACGGCCGACTATGGCTACACCTTC
j_gene: TRBJ1-6; abundance: -; v_gene: TRBV28; d_gene: -; CDR3aa: CASSFIVILGNSPLHF; CDR3nt: TGTGCCAGCAGTTTTATTGTCATACTGGGGAATTCACCCCTCCACTTT
j_gene: TRBJ2-5; abundance: -; v_gene: TRBV10-3; d_gene: TRBD2; CDR3aa: CAIRPTGLAGDGTQYF; CDR3nt: TGTGCCATCAGGCCGACCGGACTAGCGGGGGATGGGACCCAGTACTTC
j_gene: TRBJ1-2; abundance: -; v_gene: TRBV7-8; d_gene: -; CDR3aa: CASSLRASPVYGYTF; CDR3nt: TGTGCCAGCAGCCTCCGGGCCAGCCCCGTCTATGGCTACACCTTC
j_gene: TRBJ1-2; abundance: few; v_gene: TRBV7-2; d_gene: -; CDR3aa: CASSLVGSDIGGYTF; CDR3nt: TGTGCCAGCAGCTTAGTGGGCAGCGATATAGGGGGCTACACCTTC
j_gene: TRBJ1-6; abundance: -; v_gene: TRBV2; d_gene: -; CDR3aa: CASLIRGRDSPLHF; CDR3nt: TGTGCCAGCCTAATTAGGGGTAGGGATTCACCCCTCCACTTT
j_gene: TRBJ2-7; abundance: many; v_gene: TRBV7-6; d_gene: -; CDR3aa: CASSGRGSYEQYF; CDR3nt: TGTGCCAGCAGCGGACGGGGATCCTACGAGCAGTACTTC
j_gene: TRBJ1-2; abundance: -; v_gene: TRBV24-1; d_gene: TRBD1; CDR3aa: CATSDLDRGGYTF; CDR3nt: TGTGCCACCAGTGATTTGGACAGGGGGGGCTACACCTTC
j_gene: TRBJ2-6; abundance: -; v_gene: TRBV5-1; d_gene: TRBD1; CDR3aa: CASSLGDRGHSGANVLTF; CDR3nt: TGCGCCAGCAGCTTGGGGGACAGGGGCCACTCTGGGGCCAACGTCCTGACTTTC
j_gene: TRBJ2-1; abundance: many; v_gene: TRBV5-1; d_gene: TRBD1; CDR3aa: CASETGVGPNEQFF; CDR3nt: TGCGCCAGCGAAACAGGGGTCGGTCCCAATGAGCAGTTCTTC
j_gene: TRBJ1-4; abundance: -; v_gene: TRBV23-1; d_gene: -; CDR3aa: CASSQRQEDVATNEKLFF; CDR3nt: TGCGCCAGCAGTCAAAGGCAGGAGGACGTTGCAACTAATGAAAAACTGTTTTTT
j_gene: TRBJ1-1; abundance: few; v_gene: TRBV6-5; d_gene: TRBD1; CDR3aa: CASSYRGNEAFF; CDR3nt: TGTGCCAGCAGCTACAGGGGTAATGAAGCTTTCTTT
j_gene: TRBJ2-2; abundance: -; v_gene: TRBV5-1; d_gene: TRBD1; CDR3aa: CASSRDREAGELFF; CDR3nt: TGCGCCAGCAGCAGGGACAGGGAGGCCGGGGAGCTGTTTTTT
j_gene: TRBJ1-2; abundance: few; v_gene: TRBV9; d_gene: -; CDR3aa: CASSVAQGDGYTF; CDR3nt: TGTGCCAGCAGCGTAGCACAGGGTGACGGCTACACCTTC
j_gene: TRBJ1-2; abundance: few; v_gene: TRBV5-1; d_gene: -; CDR3aa: CASRLAYRGEGYTF; CDR3nt: TGCGCCAGCAGGTTGGCCTATCGGGGCGAAGGCTACACCTTC
j_gene: TRBJ2-3; abundance: -; v_gene: TRBV5-1; d_gene: TRBD1; CDR3aa: CASGQAHTDTQYF; CDR3nt: TGCGCCAGTGGACAGGCGCACACAGATACGCAGTATTTT
j_gene: TRBJ2-5; abundance: -; v_gene: TRBV15; d_gene: -; CDR3aa: CATSREAGETQYF; CDR3nt: TGTGCCACCAGCAGAGAGGCGGGAGAGACCCAGTACTTC
j_gene: TRBJ2-5; abundance: once; v_gene: TRBV20-1; d_gene: TRBD2; CDR3aa: CSAYGGKETQYF; CDR3nt: TGCAGTGCTTACGGGGGGAAGGAGACCCAGTACTTC
j_gene: TRBJ2-1; abundance: few; v_gene: TRBV7-2; d_gene: -; CDR3aa: CASSLAPQQFF; CDR3nt: TGTGCCAGCAGCTTAGCCCCGCAGCAGTTCTTC
j_gene: TRBJ1-4; abundance: -; v_gene: TRBV11-2; d_gene: -; CDR3aa: CASSSKRGGGEKLFF; CDR3nt: TGTGCCAGCAGCTCAAAGCGCGGGGGGGGAGAAAAACTGTTTTTT
j_gene: TRBJ2-5; abundance: few; v_gene: TRBV9; d_gene: TRBD2; CDR3aa: CASSVGTSARTDETQYF; CDR3nt: TGTGCCAGCAGCGTGGGGACTAGCGCTAGGACGGATGAGACCCAGTACTTC
j_gene: TRBJ2-3; abundance: -; v_gene: TRBV4-3; d_gene: -; CDR3aa: CASSQAASGDTQYF; CDR3nt: TGCGCCAGCAGCCAAGCTGCGTCCGGAGATACGCAGTATTTT
j_gene: TRBJ2-3; abundance: -; v_gene: TRBV7-9; d_gene: -; CDR3aa: CASSPPMAGLWADTQYF; CDR3nt: TGTGCCAGCAGCCCTCCGATGGCAGGTTTATGGGCAGATACGCAGTATTTT
j_gene: TRBJ1-2; abundance: -; v_gene: TRBV6-5; d_gene: TRBD1; CDR3aa: CASRNSLDRGNYGYTF; CDR3nt: TGTGCCAGCAGAAATTCCCTGGACAGGGGGAACTATGGCTACACCTTC
j_gene: TRBJ1-2; abundance: few; v_gene: TRBV29-1; d_gene: -; CDR3aa: CSGVEGYGYTF; CDR3nt: TGCAGCGGGGTTGAGGGCTATGGCTACACCTTC
j_gene: TRBJ1-3; abundance: few; v_gene: TRBV11-2; d_gene: -; CDR3aa: CASSSSPGNTIYF; CDR3nt: TGTGCCAGCAGCTCCTCTCCTGGAAACACCATATATTTT
j_gene: TRBJ1-2; abundance: few; v_gene: TRBV20-1; d_gene: -; CDR3aa: CSAKDRIWGYTF; CDR3nt: TGCAGTGCAAAAGACAGGATATGGGGCTACACCTTC
j_gene: TRBJ2-7; abundance: few; v_gene: TRBV20-1; d_gene: TRBD2; CDR3aa: CSARPGLRWPYEQYF; CDR3nt: TGCAGTGCTAGACCGGGACTACGGTGGCCCTACGAGCAGTACTTC
j_gene: TRBJ1-5; abundance: few; v_gene: TRBV7-8; d_gene: -; CDR3aa: CASSLVNRNQPQHF; CDR3nt: TGTGCCAGCAGCTTAGTGAACCGCAATCAGCCCCAGCATTTT
j_gene: TRBJ2-1; abundance: many; v_gene: TRBV4-3; d_gene: -; CDR3aa: CASSQDLRRYNEQFF; CDR3nt: TGCGCCAGCAGCCAAGATCTCAGGAGGTACAATGAGCAGTTCTTC
j_gene: TRBJ1-2; abundance: few; v_gene: TRBV5-1; d_gene: -; CDR3aa: CASSWDLSGYTF; CDR3nt: TGCGCCAGCAGCTGGGACTTGAGTGGCTACACCTTC
j_gene: TRBJ1-1; abundance: few; v_gene: TRBV4-1; d_gene: -; CDR3aa: CASSRGPGTEAFF; CDR3nt: TGCGCCAGCAGCCGGGGGCCCGGCACTGAAGCTTTCTTT
j_gene: TRBJ1-2; abundance: many; v_gene: TRBV27; d_gene: -; CDR3aa: CASSLNDGQYGYTF; CDR3nt: TGTGCCAGCAGTTTAAACGACGGACAGTATGGCTACACCTTC
j_gene: TRBJ2-1; abundance: -; v_gene: TRBV5-5; d_gene: TRBD2; CDR3aa: CASSGLAISYNEQFF; CDR3nt: TGTGCCAGCAGCGGACTAGCGATCTCCTACAATGAGCAGTTCTTC
j_gene: TRBJ2-3; abundance: few; v_gene: TRBV6-6; d_gene: -; CDR3aa: CASSLSGGGPDTQYF; CDR3nt: TGTGCCAGCAGCCTATCCGGTGGGGGACCAGATACGCAGTATTTT
j_gene: TRBJ2-2; abundance: few; v_gene: TRBV12-3/TRBV12-4; d_gene: TRBD1; CDR3aa: CASSWTGTTGELFF; CDR3nt: TGTGCCAGCAGCTGGACAGGGACGACCGGGGAGCTGTTTTTT
j_gene: TRBJ2-2; abundance: few; v_gene: TRBV6-2/TRBV6-3; d_gene: TRBD2; CDR3aa: CASSHRLAVNTGELFF; CDR3nt: TGTGCCAGCAGTCACCGACTAGCGGTTAACACCGGGGAGCTGTTTTTT
j_gene: TRBJ1-5; abundance: -; v_gene: TRBV5-5; d_gene: -; CDR3aa: CASSWGPARAQTGPQHF; CDR3nt: TGTGCCAGCAGCTGGGGGCCCGCGAGGGCCCAGACCGGGCCCCAGCATTTT
j_gene: TRBJ2-5; abundance: few; v_gene: TRBV5-1; d_gene: -; CDR3aa: CASSPSLRGAETQYF; CDR3nt: TGCGCCAGCAGCCCCAGTCTCCGCGGGGCGGAGACCCAGTACTTC
j_gene: TRBJ2-5; abundance: -; v_gene: TRBV10-2; d_gene: -; CDR3aa: CASSENRFQETQYF; CDR3nt: TGCGCCAGCAGTGAAAACAGGTTCCAAGAGACCCAGTACTTC
j_gene: TRBJ2-3; abundance: -; v_gene: TRBV6-5; d_gene: -; CDR3aa: CATRGWTDTQYF; CDR3nt: TGTGCCACCCGGGGGTGGACAGATACGCAGTATTTT
j_gene: TRBJ2-7; abundance: -; v_gene: TRBV19; d_gene: -; CDR3aa: CASSISWGTPAYEQYF; CDR3nt: TGTGCCAGTAGTATATCGTGGGGTACTCCGGCCTACGAGCAGTACTTC
j_gene: TRBJ2-7; abundance: -; v_gene: TRBV7-6; d_gene: -; CDR3aa: CASRGAAEQYF; CDR3nt: TGTGCCAGCCGCGGGGCGGCCGAGCAGTACTTC
j_gene: TRBJ2-2; abundance: few; v_gene: TRBV25-1; d_gene: TRBD1; CDR3aa: CASQGANTGELFF; CDR3nt: TGTGCCAGCCAGGGGGCGAACACCGGGGAGCTGTTTTTT
j_gene: TRBJ2-3; abundance: few; v_gene: TRBV20-1; d_gene: TRBD1; CDR3aa: CSAKQGVADTQYF; CDR3nt: TGCAGTGCGAAACAGGGGGTAGCAGATACGCAGTATTTT
j_gene: TRBJ2-2; abundance: -; v_gene: TRBV7-6; d_gene: TRBD1; CDR3aa: CASSAGTVANTGELFF; CDR3nt: TGTGCCAGCAGCGCCGGGACAGTCGCGAACACCGGGGAGCTGTTTTTT
j_gene: TRBJ2-3; abundance: few; v_gene: TRBV5-1; d_gene: TRBD2; CDR3aa: CASSWPGLAGGRTDTQYF; CDR3nt: TGCGCCAGCAGCTGGCCGGGACTAGCGGGGGGACGAACAGATACGCAGTATTTT
j_gene: TRBJ1-5; abundance: -; v_gene: TRBV2; d_gene: -; CDR3aa: CASSVGYNQPQHF; CDR3nt: TGTGCCAGCAGTGTTGGCTACAATCAGCCCCAGCATTTT
j_gene: TRBJ1-4; abundance: -; v_gene: TRBV5-6; d_gene: -; CDR3aa: CARSMRGGGVEKLFF; CDR3nt: TGTGCCAGAAGCATGAGGGGAGGTGGAGTTGAAAAACTGTTTTTT
j_gene: TRBJ2-7; abundance: -; v_gene: TRBV18; d_gene: -; CDR3aa: CASSSYRGRYEQYF; CDR3nt: TGTGCCAGCTCATCCTATCGGGGCCGCTACGAGCAGTACTTC
j_gene: TRBJ2-1; abundance: few; v_gene: TRBV18; d_gene: TRBD2; CDR3aa: CASSPVRRGGASNEQFF; CDR3nt: TGTGCCAGCTCACCCGTTAGGCGGGGGGGCGCCTCCAATGAGCAGTTCTTC
j_gene: TRBJ2-2; abundance: few; v_gene: TRBV4-1; d_gene: -; CDR3aa: CASSQDRYDTGELFF; CDR3nt: TGCGCCAGCAGCCAAGATCGATATGACACCGGGGAGCTGTTTTTT
j_gene: TRBJ1-1; abundance: -; v_gene: TRBV20-1; d_gene: -; CDR3aa: CSAHRRGIDTEAFF; CDR3nt: TGCAGTGCCCACCGTCGAGGTATTGACACTGAAGCTTTCTTT
j_gene: TRBJ1-4; abundance: few; v_gene: TRBV3-1; d_gene: -; CDR3aa: CASSQETEKLFF; CDR3nt: TGTGCCAGCAGCCAAGAGACGGAAAAACTGTTTTTT
j_gene: TRBJ1-1; abundance: few; v_gene: TRBV18; d_gene: TRBD1; CDR3aa: CASSRDRGEAFF; CDR3nt: TGTGCCAGCTCAAGGGACAGGGGAGAAGCTTTCTTT
j_gene: TRBJ1-2; abundance: -; v_gene: TRBV14; d_gene: -; CDR3aa: CASSPRTESYGYTF; CDR3nt: TGTGCCAGCAGCCCCCGGACAGAGAGCTATGGCTACACCTTC
j_gene: TRBJ2-7; abundance: -; v_gene: TRBV15; d_gene: TRBD2; CDR3aa: CATSTNPGGYEQYF; CDR3nt: TGTGCCACCAGCACGAACCCCGGGGGGTACGAGCAGTACTTC
j_gene: TRBJ2-7; abundance: few; v_gene: TRBV7-9; d_gene: TRBD1; CDR3aa: CASSLLGTGYRTEDF; CDR3nt: TGTGCCAGCAGCCTATTGGGGACAGGGTACCGGACGGAGGACTTC